The following is a T cell receptor beta chain sequence with its context. CDR3 length: 12 amino acids. CDR1 and CDR2 from the germline V gene are SGHTS and YDEGEE. Produced via immunoSEQ multiplex PCR; TCRdb's table is partial and in-frame only. The profile shows roughly 93,000 clones, roughly 92% of them singletons. These data belong to a study of T cell changes during pregnancy in multiple sclerosis. The sequence derives from a female donor with multiple sclerosis, enrolled in a pregnancy study. This material consisted of peripheral blood, taken after pregnancy. The chain carries TRBV5-8 and TRBJ1-4; D gene uncertain. CDR3 in amino acids: CATKREGEKLFF. In DNA form, the CDR3 reads TGTGCAACGAAAAGGGAGGGTGAAAAACTGTTTTTT.